A selection of T cell receptor beta chains follows, all from one sample in a study of identical twins. One entry per CDR3 protein results from TCRdb running MiXCR on the 5' RACE reads. The sample comprises about 240,000 distinct CDR3 sequences, about 10% of which are singletons, and more than 8.5% rests with the top ten. Sequenced material: memory T cells sorted from blood. The receptors originated from a man aged 50-60 years in good health. Each CDR3 is given with its conserved first and last residue. A D gene is named only where the DNA matches it firmly. Clone sizes are given selectively: once, few, many, or a class where the clone is expanded.

clone size,J gene,V gene,D gene,CDR3 protein,CDR3 DNA
few,TRBJ1-2,TRBV6-5,-,CASSYVGGEDYYGYTF,TGTGCCAGCAGTTACGTGGGCGGGGAGGATTACTATGGCTACACCTTC
-,TRBJ1-2,TRBV5-6,-,CASSLGRAYGYTF,TGTGCCAGCAGCTTGGGTAGAGCCTATGGCTACACCTTC
many,TRBJ2-2,TRBV9,-,CASSVGDNTGELFF,TGTGCCAGCAGCGTAGGGGACAACACCGGGGAGCTGTTTTTT
many,TRBJ2-1,TRBV9,-,CASSVGGGAYNEQFF,TGTGCCAGCAGCGTAGGGGGTGGGGCCTACAATGAGCAGTTCTTC
many,TRBJ2-1,TRBV28,-,CASSYAKTNEQFF,TGTGCCAGCAGTTATGCGAAGACCAATGAGCAGTTCTTC
few,TRBJ1-3,TRBV6-4,TRBD1,CASSDSGQGLMYTIYF,TGTGCCAGCAGTGACTCTGGACAGGGGCTTATGTACACCATATATTTT
-,TRBJ2-7,TRBV11-2,-,CASSSLRYSYEQYF,TGTGCCAGCAGCTCCTTACGATACTCCTACGAGCAGTACTTC
many,TRBJ1-1,TRBV28,-,CASNRGGGPEAFF,TGTGCCAGCAACCGCGGGGGGGGCCCTGAAGCTTTCTTT
few,TRBJ2-1,TRBV27,-,CASRHGAASYNEQFF,TGTGCCAGCAGACACGGAGCGGCGTCCTACAATGAGCAGTTCTTC
-,TRBJ2-3,TRBV29-1,-,CSVSRAEDTQYF,TGCAGCGTTAGCAGGGCAGAGGATACGCAGTATTTT
-,TRBJ2-5,TRBV15,-,CATSRGHIQGKKGETQYF,TGTGCCACCAGCAGAGGTCATATACAGGGCAAGAAGGGGGAGACCCAGTACTTC
-,TRBJ2-5,TRBV12-3/TRBV12-4,-,CASSRIFPGYQETQYF,TGTGCCAGCAGCCGCATCTTCCCGGGCTACCAAGAGACCCAGTACTTC
-,TRBJ2-7,TRBV20-1,-,CSASSDPMGEQYF,TGCAGTGCTAGTTCGGACCCTATGGGCGAGCAGTACTTC
many,TRBJ2-2,TRBV6-2/TRBV6-3,TRBD1,CASRATGGHTGELFF,TGTGCCAGCAGGGCGACAGGGGGCCACACCGGGGAGCTGTTTTTT
many,TRBJ2-1,TRBV28,TRBD1,CASSSSGTGKGNEQFF,TGTGCCAGCAGTTCCTCCGGGACAGGGAAGGGCAATGAGCAGTTCTTC
many,TRBJ2-2,TRBV15,TRBD1,CATSRGGHRGNTGELFF,TGTGCCACCAGCAGAGGAGGCCACAGGGGGAACACCGGGGAGCTGTTTTTT
many,TRBJ1-2,TRBV5-1,TRBD1,CASSLAPGTAPDTF,TGCGCCAGCAGCTTGGCCCCCGGGACAGCGCCGGACACCTTC
-,TRBJ2-1,TRBV7-2,-,CASSPWPNEQFF,TGTGCCAGCAGCCCATGGCCCAATGAGCAGTTCTTC
-,TRBJ1-5,TRBV7-8,-,CASSLEGWQPQHF,TGTGCCAGCAGCTTAGAGGGGTGGCAGCCCCAGCATTTT
-,TRBJ1-1,TRBV5-8,-,CASSTLMGRTEAFF,TGTGCCAGCAGCACCCTGATGGGGAGGACTGAAGCTTTCTTT
few,TRBJ2-1,TRBV24-1,TRBD1,CATSDPRPGTGGNEQFF,TGTGCCACCAGTGACCCGCGTCCCGGGACAGGGGGCAATGAGCAGTTCTTC
few,TRBJ2-1,TRBV20-1,TRBD2,CSARDRRETFLLDEQFF,TGCAGTGCTAGAGATCGGCGGGAGACGTTTCTGCTCGATGAGCAGTTCTTC
few,TRBJ2-6,TRBV7-3,-,CASSPSSGQLSGANVLTF,TGTGCCAGCAGCCCCTCCTCCGGACAGTTATCTGGGGCCAACGTCCTGACTTTC
many,TRBJ2-1,TRBV7-9,TRBD2,CASQTTSGGAWNEQFF,TGTGCCAGCCAAACGACTAGCGGGGGGGCTTGGAATGAGCAGTTCTTC
many,TRBJ1-2,TRBV7-2,-,CASSLAPAYGYTF,TGTGCCAGCAGCTTAGCCCCCGCTTATGGCTACACCTTC
-,TRBJ2-2,TRBV19,TRBD1,CASRDRGKTGELFF,TGTGCCAGCAGGGACAGGGGGAAAACCGGGGAGCTGTTTTTT
many,TRBJ1-2,TRBV29-1,TRBD1,CSVGQGLNYGYTF,TGCAGCGTTGGACAGGGACTTAACTATGGCTACACCTTC
-,TRBJ2-7,TRBV6-2/TRBV6-3,TRBD2,CASSDAGTSGYEQYF,TGTGCCAGCAGTGACGCTGGGACTAGTGGTTACGAGCAGTACTTC
many,TRBJ2-3,TRBV14,TRBD2,CASSQAGRVDTQYF,TGTGCCAGCAGCCAAGCCGGGAGGGTAGATACGCAGTATTTT
many,TRBJ2-5,TRBV9,-,CASSPRPGRETQYF,TGTGCCAGCAGCCCCCGCCCGGGGCGAGAGACCCAGTACTTC
-,TRBJ2-7,TRBV5-1,-,CASSLAVGNYEQYF,TGCGCCAGCAGCTTGGCCGTCGGAAACTACGAGCAGTACTTC
few,TRBJ1-6,TRBV30,TRBD1,CASDRETSPLHF,TGTGCCTCCGACAGGGAGACTTCACCCCTCCACTTT
many,TRBJ2-7,TRBV28,TRBD2,CASRLALAGGREQYF,TGTGCCAGCAGGTTAGCTCTAGCGGGAGGGCGAGAGCAGTACTTC
-,TRBJ1-1,TRBV18,TRBD1,CASSPARQGPEAFF,TGTGCCAGCTCACCCGCCCGACAGGGACCTGAAGCTTTCTTT
many,TRBJ1-3,TRBV11-2,-,CASSLTSGNTIYF,TGTGCCAGCAGCCTGACATCTGGAAACACCATATATTTT
many,TRBJ2-7,TRBV20-1,TRBD1,CSARDGQGTEQYF,TGCAGTGCTAGAGACGGACAGGGAACCGAGCAGTACTTC
few,TRBJ2-3,TRBV7-2,-,CASSWMGRSTDTQYF,TGTGCCTCCTCCTGGATGGGTAGAAGCACAGATACGCAGTATTTT
few,TRBJ1-4,TRBV7-8,-,CASSLRLNEKLFF,TGTGCCAGCAGCCTTCGGCTTAATGAAAAACTGTTTTTT
many,TRBJ2-1,TRBV5-1,-,CASSWKGNNPYNEQFF,TGCGCCAGCAGCTGGAAAGGGAACAACCCCTACAATGAGCAGTTCTTC
-,TRBJ1-2,TRBV3-1,-,CASSQEVESYGYTF,TGTGCCAGCAGCCAAGAGGTGGAGAGTTACGGCTACACCTTC
many,TRBJ2-3,TRBV20-1,-,CSAPGQLTDTQYF,TGCAGTGCACCTGGACAGTTAACAGATACGCAGTATTTT
-,TRBJ2-1,TRBV6-5,TRBD2,CASSYRLRGGRMSYNEQFF,TGTGCCAGCAGTTACCGACTTCGGGGGGGGAGAATGTCTTACAATGAGCAGTTCTTC
few,TRBJ1-5,TRBV20-1,TRBD1,CSAPRTGGLDQPQHF,TGCAGTGCTCCCCGGACAGGGGGCCTTGATCAGCCCCAGCATTTT
many,TRBJ2-1,TRBV10-3,-,CATRGGSNEQFF,TGTGCCACCAGGGGCGGGTCTAATGAGCAGTTCTTC
-,TRBJ2-7,TRBV28,-,CASSLKGNWPAHHYEQYF,TGTGCCAGCAGTTTGAAGGGGAACTGGCCCGCCCACCACTACGAGCAGTACTTC